The source of this TCR beta chain is a study of T cell changes during pregnancy in multiple sclerosis (dated by TCRdb to the late 2010s). With regard to the full study: The study examined how the T cell repertoire changed over the course of pregnancy in women with multiple sclerosis.

The library was prepared using the immunoSEQ multiplex PCR assay. The table comes from immuneACCESS by way of TCRdb, which keeps in-frame sequences with V and J called. Part of the clones is missing from these tables; in studies checked, under half for an unresolved V gene and the rest for unknown reasons. Counted in this sample were about 40,000 clones; 90% to 95% of them appeared once. The ten largest account for 7.8% of the sample. On this clone: What this receptor recognizes is not known. Base qualities were left out, and no much larger clone turns up one base away.

Trimming leaves V shorter by 7 bases and J shorter by 6 bases, with the junction holding 16 bases beyond the gene matches. From a lookup of the germline V gene, CDR1 and CDR2 are MDHEN and SYDVKM. Inclusive of the bounding cysteine and phenylalanine, the CDR3 is 16 residues long. The sequence is cut down to CDR3 DNA, 48 bases in frame from base 1. The clonotype comes from a female donor with multiple sclerosis, enrolled in a pregnancy study. Specimen: CD8+ T cells from peripheral blood mononuclear cells, collected before pregnancy. The chain is assembled from TRBV28 and TRBJ2-7; 9 bases in the junction line up with TRBD2. Here the CDR3 is given as CASNLFGGRASGEQYF. The nucleotide sequence reads TGTGCCAGCAACCTTTTCGGCGGGAGGGCCTCGGGCGAGCAGTACTTC.